A selection of T cell receptor beta chains follows, all from one sample in a study of control samples from healthy donors and cancer patients. Assay used: immunoSEQ multiplex PCR; TCRdb lists only in-frame clones, some missing. Among over 200,000 clones listed, around 80% were seen once. The sequencing sample was made of PBMCs. The receptors derive from a woman in her sixties or seventies with lung cancer. Each CDR3 is given with its conserved first and last residue. The D gene is left open where the match is weak. Expanded clones are given a class, and other clones once, few, many or no size at all.

-	-	TRBV7-9	TRBJ1-6	TGTGCCAGCAGCTTAAGGTCGGGCACTAATTCACCCCTCCACTTT	CASSLRSGTNSPLHF
-	-	TRBV6-1	TRBJ1-3	TGTGCCAGCAGTGACAGCGGCTCTGGAAACACCATATATTTT	CASSDSGSGNTIYF
TRBD1	-	TRBV5-1	TRBJ2-3	TGCGCCAGCAGCGCCCGGACAGGGGGAAGCACAGATACGCAGTATTTT	CASSARTGGSTDTQYF
TRBD2	-	TRBV2	TRBJ2-3	TGTGCCACCACTTCGGGAGGGTCTCGAAGCACAGATACGCAGTATTTT	CATTSGGSRSTDTQYF
-	-	TRBV5-6	TRBJ2-3	TGTGCCAGCAGCTCTAAGGATACGCAGTATTTT	CASSSKDTQYF
-	few	TRBV6-6	TRBJ1-1	TGTGCCAGCAGTTACTCGGGGATGGAGAACACTGAAGCTTTCTTT	CASSYSGMENTEAFF
TRBD1	-	TRBV27	TRBJ1-1	TGTGCCAGCAGTTCCTGGGACAGGGGGCTAGCTTTCTTT	CASSSWDRGLAFF
-	-	TRBV18	TRBJ1-6	TGTGCCAGCTCACCTGCAGGGGCCCTGTATAATTCACCCCTCCACTTT	CASSPAGALYNSPLHF
-	-	TRBV5-1	TRBJ2-2	TGCGCCAGCAGCTTGGAAGGGGGGACCGGGGAGCTGTTTTTT	CASSLEGGTGELFF
-	few	TRBV6-5	TRBJ1-5	TGTGCCAGCAGCCCCGACAGAAATCAGCCCCAGCATTTT	CASSPDRNQPQHF
TRBD1	-	TRBV5-1	TRBJ1-6	TGCGCCAGCAGCTTGGGTTTGACAGGGACTTCACCCCTCCACTTT	CASSLGLTGTSPLHF
TRBD1	-	TRBV28	TRBJ1-5	TGTGCCAGCAGTTTGCCGGGACAGACCAATCAGCCCCAGCATTTT	CASSLPGQTNQPQHF
TRBD2	-	TRBV29-1	TRBJ2-5	TGCAGCGTCCCGGGGGGGGTTGCGGAAGAGACCCAGTACTTC	CSVPGGVAEETQYF
-	-	TRBV18	TRBJ1-1	TGTGCCAGCTCACCACAGGGGAAAAAAGCTTTCTTT	CASSPQGKKAFF
-	-	TRBV10-3	TRBJ2-6	TGTGCCATCAGTGGCCCTGGGGCCAACGTCCTGACTTTC	CAISGPGANVLTF
-	once	TRBV15	TRBJ1-4	TGTGCCACCAGCAGACTCCACGGTGGGGAAAAACTGTTTTTT	CATSRLHGGEKLFF
-	once	TRBV11-2	TRBJ1-6	TGTGCCAGCAGCTCGGGAGACAGGATTTCACCCCTCCACTTT	CASSSGDRISPLHF
-	-	TRBV5-1	TRBJ2-6	TGCGCCAGCAGCTTAATCTCCTCGGCCAACGTCCTGACTTTC	CASSLISSANVLTF
-	-	TRBV24-1	TRBJ2-3	TGTGCCACCAGTGACCTAATGACTGGAAACACAGATACGCAGTATTTT	CATSDLMTGNTDTQYF
-	-	TRBV19	TRBJ1-5	TGTGCCAGTAGTATAAACGCTGGCAATCAGCCCCAGCATTTT	CASSINAGNQPQHF
-	-	TRBV19	TRBJ1-5	TGTGCCAGTAGTATAATGGTGAGGGACAATCAGCCCCAGCATTTT	CASSIMVRDNQPQHF
-	-	TRBV30	TRBJ1-4	TGTGCCTGGAGAGGGTTTGCAACTAATGAAAAACTGTTTTTT	CAWRGFATNEKLFF
TRBD1	-	TRBV19	TRBJ2-7	TGTGCCAGTAGTCCCGGGGACAGGGTCCGTCGCGAGCAGTACTTC	CASSPGDRVRREQYF
-	-	TRBV7-2	TRBJ1-5	TGTGCCAGCAGCTATGGAGGGGTCGGCAATCAGCCCCAGCATTTT	CASSYGGVGNQPQHF
-	-	TRBV9	TRBJ1-1	TGTGCCAGCAGCCCCCCCGGGGGGGTTGGTGAAGCTTTCTTT	CASSPPGGVGEAFF